The present T cell receptor (beta chain) was sequenced within a study of T cell repertoires in cytomegalovirus infection. Whole-study context: Matching HLA type, along with CMV infection, was indicated by public TCR beta signatures. General study points: Carriers of CMV and the relevant HLA type were discriminated by public TCR beta frequency. The response measured ex vivo was dominated by TCR beta clonotypes (HLA-C-restricted and CMV-specific).

This CDR3 has 14 amino acids. V was cut by 0 bases and J by 0 bases, with 4 bases left in between. Germline V lookup: CDR1 MNHNY, CDR2 SVGAGI (reference sequence). In TCRdb, the reads were re-called with MiXCR into one record per CDR3 protein. This table holds roughly 150,000 distinct CDR3 sequences, 20% to 30% found once. This clonotype was counted many times. Its antigen is not known. The receptor's source is a human donor in good health (CMV status not recorded). Some clones in this sample may be carry-over from other donors' samples. V and J are TRBV6-6 and TRBJ2-3; D unclear. The material sequenced was PBMCs. The CDR3 loop is CASSYSGSTDTQYF. CDR3 nucleotides: TGTGCCAGCAGTTACTCGGGCAGCACAGATACGCAGTATTTT.